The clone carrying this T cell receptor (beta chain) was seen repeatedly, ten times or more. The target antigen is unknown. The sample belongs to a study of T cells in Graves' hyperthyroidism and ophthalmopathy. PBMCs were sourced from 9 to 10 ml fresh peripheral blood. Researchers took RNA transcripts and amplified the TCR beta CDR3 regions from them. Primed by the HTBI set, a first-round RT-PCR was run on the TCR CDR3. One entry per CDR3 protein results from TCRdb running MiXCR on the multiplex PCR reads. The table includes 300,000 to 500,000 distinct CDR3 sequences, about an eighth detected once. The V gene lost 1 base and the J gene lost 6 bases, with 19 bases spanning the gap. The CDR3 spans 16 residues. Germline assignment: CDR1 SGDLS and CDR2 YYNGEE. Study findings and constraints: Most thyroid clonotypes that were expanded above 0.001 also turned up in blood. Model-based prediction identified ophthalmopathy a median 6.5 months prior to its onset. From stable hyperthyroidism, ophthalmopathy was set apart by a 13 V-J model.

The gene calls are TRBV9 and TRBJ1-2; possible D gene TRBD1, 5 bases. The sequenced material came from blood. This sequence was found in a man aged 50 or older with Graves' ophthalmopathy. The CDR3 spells CASSVLPGPTVDGYTF. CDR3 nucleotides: TGTGCCAGCAGCGTACTCCCTGGACCGACAGTGGATGGCTACACCTTC.